This TCR beta chain originates from a study of blood T cell repertoires in COVID-19. Study information: The cDNA or gDNA used as material had been derived from T cells, B-cell-depleted T cells, or PBMCs.

In the source study's methods: Estimation of nucleated cell counts was performed using reference gene primer amplification. The table came from immunoSEQ multiplex PCR; TCRdb's copy has only in-frame clones and leaves some out. That table is the source of V, J and clone size, and D and trimming were worked out from the DNA. The sample yields 87,000 or so clones, 70% to 90% seen once. Material: peripheral blood. This clonotype originated in a human donor with acute or convalescent COVID-19. The donor label of this sample is uncertain.

This CDR3 reads CASSTLTGPNYGYTF. CDR3 DNA sequence: TGCGCCAGCAGCACATTAACTGGGCCGAACTATGGCTACACCTTC. The chain joins TRBV5-1 to TRBJ1-2; D remains unclear. V shed 4 bases and J shed 2 bases, with 15 bases lying between them. Per germline, CDR1 SGHRS and CDR2 YFSETQ. The CDR3 has 15 amino acids.